This T cell receptor (beta chain) was retrieved from a study of blood T cells in healthy people across ages. Study summary: The template switching approach captured approximately one barcoded beta molecule for every two T cells. The study's findings and limits: Strong correlation existed between TCR beta diversity and naive T cell percentage.

The CDR3 is 13 amino acids. Germline V gene data show CDR1 as LGHDT and CDR2 as YNNKEL (reference sequence). A remark on this clonotype: Its antigen is still unknown. An end of the junction does not agree with germline; a read error may underlie this.

A second roughly 6 to 12 cycle PCR used barcoded and J-beta primers. TCRdb used MiXCR to reprocess the 5' RACE reads, holding one entry per CDR3 protein. The sample includes around 1,500,000 distinct CDR3 sequences, about 28% of them seen just once. The sequencing sample was made of blood. The chain joins TRBV3-1 to TRBJ2-5; maybe TRBD1 (5 bases). The J call may be in error: the DNA end matches TRBJ2-7 better. The source of this sequence is a woman aged 25 to 39 in good health. CDR3 nucleotides: TGTGCCCGCAGCCAGCAGGGTGCCCTCGAGCAGTACTTC. Its protein product is CARSQQGALEQYF.